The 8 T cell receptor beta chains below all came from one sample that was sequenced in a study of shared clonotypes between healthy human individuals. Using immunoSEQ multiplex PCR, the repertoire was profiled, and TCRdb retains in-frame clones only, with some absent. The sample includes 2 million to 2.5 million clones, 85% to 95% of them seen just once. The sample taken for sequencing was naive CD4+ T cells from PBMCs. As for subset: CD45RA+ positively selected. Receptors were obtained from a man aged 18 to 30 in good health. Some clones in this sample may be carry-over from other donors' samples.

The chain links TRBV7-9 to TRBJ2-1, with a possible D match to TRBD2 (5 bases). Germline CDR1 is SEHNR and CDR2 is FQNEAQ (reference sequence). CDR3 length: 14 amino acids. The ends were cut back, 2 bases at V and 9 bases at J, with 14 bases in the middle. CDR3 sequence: CASSLQQLRGEQFF. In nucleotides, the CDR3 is TGTGCCAGCAGCTTACAACAGCTCCGGGGTGAGCAGTTCTTC.

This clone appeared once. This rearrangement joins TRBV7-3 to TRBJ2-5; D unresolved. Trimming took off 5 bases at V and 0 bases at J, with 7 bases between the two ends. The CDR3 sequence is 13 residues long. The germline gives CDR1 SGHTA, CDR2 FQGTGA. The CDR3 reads CASSLRYQETQYF. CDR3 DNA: TGTGCCAGCAGCCTCAGGTACCAAGAGACCCAGTACTTC.

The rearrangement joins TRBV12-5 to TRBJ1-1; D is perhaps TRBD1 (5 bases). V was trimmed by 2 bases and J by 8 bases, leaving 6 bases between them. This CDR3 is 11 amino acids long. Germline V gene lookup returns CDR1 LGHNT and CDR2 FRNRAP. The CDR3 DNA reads TGTGCTAGTGGTTTGTCAGGGGAAGCTTTCTTT. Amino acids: CASGLSGEAFF. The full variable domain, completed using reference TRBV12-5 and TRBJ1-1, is DARVTQTPRHKVTEMGQEVTMRCQPILGHNTVFWYRQTMMQGLELLAYFRNRAPLDDSGMPKDRFSAEMPDATLATLKIQPSEPRDSAVYFCASGLSGEAFFGQGTRLTVV.

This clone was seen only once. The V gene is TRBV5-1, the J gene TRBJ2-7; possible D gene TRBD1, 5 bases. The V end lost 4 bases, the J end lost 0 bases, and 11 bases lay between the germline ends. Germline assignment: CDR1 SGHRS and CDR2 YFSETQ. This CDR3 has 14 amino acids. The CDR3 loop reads CASSAQAASYEQYF. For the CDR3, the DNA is TGCGCCAGCAGCGCACAGGCGGCCTCCTACGAGCAGTACTTC.

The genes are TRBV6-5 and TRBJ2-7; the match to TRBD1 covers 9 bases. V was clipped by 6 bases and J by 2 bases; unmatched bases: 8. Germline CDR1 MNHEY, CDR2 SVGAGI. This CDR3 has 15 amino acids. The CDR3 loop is CASSLNRDRAYEQYF. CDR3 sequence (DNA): TGTGCCAGCAGCCTGAACCGGGACAGGGCCTACGAGCAGTACTTC.

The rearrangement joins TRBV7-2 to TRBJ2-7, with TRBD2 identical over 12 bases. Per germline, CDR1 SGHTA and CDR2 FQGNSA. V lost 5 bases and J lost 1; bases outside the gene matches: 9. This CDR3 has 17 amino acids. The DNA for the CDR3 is TGTGCCAGCAGCCACCGACTAGCGGGAGCCCTATCCTACGAGCAGTACTTC. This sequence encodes CASSHRLAGALSYEQYF.

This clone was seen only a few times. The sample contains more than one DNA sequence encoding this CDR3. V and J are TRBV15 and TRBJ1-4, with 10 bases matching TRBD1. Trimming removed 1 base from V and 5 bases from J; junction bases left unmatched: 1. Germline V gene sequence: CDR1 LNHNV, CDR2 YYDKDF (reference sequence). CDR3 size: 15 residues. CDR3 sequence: CATSRVGQGNEKLFF. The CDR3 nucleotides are TGTGCCACCAGCAGAGTGGGACAGGGGAATGAAAAACTGTTTTTT.

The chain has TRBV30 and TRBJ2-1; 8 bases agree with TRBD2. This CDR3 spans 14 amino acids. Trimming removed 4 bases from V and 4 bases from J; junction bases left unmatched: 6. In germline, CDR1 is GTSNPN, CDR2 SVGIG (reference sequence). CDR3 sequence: CAWTILAVYNEQFF. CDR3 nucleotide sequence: TGTGCCTGGACTATACTAGCGGTTTACAATGAGCAGTTCTTC.